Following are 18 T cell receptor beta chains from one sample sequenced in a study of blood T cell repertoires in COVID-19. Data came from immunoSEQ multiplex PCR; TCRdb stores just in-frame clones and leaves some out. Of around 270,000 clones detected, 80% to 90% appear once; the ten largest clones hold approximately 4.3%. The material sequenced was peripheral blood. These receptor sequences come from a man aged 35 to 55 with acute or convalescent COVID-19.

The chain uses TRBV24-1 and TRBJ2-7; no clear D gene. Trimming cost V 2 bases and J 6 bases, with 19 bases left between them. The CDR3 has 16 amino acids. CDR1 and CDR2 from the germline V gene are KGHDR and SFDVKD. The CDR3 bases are TGTGCCACCAGTGATTCCCACAGTGGATGGGCCGGCGAGCAGTACTTC. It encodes CATSDSHSGWAGEQYF.

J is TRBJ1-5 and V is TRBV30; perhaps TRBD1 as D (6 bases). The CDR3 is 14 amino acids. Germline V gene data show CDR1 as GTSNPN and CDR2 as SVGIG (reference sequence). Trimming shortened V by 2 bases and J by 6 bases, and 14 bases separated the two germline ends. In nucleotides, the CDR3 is TGTGCCTGGAGTCCTCTACAGGGATCTCAGCCCCAGCATTTT. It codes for CAWSPLQGSQPQHF.

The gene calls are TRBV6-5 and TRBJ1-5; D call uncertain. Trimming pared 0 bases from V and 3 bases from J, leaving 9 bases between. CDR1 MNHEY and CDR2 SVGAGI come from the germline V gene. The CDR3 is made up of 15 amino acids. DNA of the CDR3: TGTGCCAGCAGTTACTCTAGTCAGGCCAATCAGCCCCAGCATTTT. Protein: CASSYSSQANQPQHF.

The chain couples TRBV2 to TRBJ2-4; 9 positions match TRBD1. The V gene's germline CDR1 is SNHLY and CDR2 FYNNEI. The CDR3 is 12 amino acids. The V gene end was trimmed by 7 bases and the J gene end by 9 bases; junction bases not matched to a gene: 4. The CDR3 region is CASTRQGGIQYF. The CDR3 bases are TGTGCCAGCACTCGACAGGGGGGCATTCAGTACTTC. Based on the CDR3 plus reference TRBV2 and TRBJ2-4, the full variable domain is EPEVTQTPSHQVTQMGQEVILRCVPISNHLYFYWYRQILGQKVEFLVSFYNNEISEKSEIFDDQFSVERPDGSNFTLKIRSTKLEDSAMYFCASTRQGGIQYFGAGTRLSVL.

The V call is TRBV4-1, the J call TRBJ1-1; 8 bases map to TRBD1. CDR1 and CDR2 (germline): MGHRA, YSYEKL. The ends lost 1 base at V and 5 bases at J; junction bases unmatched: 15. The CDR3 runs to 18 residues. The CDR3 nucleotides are TGCGCCAGCAGCCAAGGTTTCGAGAGCAGGGGGCCGCGGACTGAAGCTTTCTTT. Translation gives CASSQGFESRGPRTEAFF.

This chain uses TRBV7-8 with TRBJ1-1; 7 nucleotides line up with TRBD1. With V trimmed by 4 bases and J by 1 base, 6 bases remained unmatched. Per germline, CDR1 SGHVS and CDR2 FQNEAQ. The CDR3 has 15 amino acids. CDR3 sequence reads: CASSWTQGGNTEAFF. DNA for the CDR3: TGTGCCAGCAGCTGGACGCAGGGGGGGAACACTGAAGCTTTCTTT.

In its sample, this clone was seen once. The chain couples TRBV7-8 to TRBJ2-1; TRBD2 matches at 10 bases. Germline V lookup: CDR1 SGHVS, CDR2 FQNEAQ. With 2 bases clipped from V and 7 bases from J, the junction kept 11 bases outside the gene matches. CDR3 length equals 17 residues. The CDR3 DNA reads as TGTGCCAGCAGCTTAAGGTACAGCGGGGGGGCCGGAAATGAGCAGTTCTTC. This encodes CASSLRYSGGAGNEQFF. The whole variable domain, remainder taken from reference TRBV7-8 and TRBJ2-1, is GAGVSQSPRYKVAKRGQDVALRCDPISGHVSLFWYQQALGQGPEFLTYFQNEAQLDKSGLPSDRFFAERPEGSVSTLKIQRTQQEDSAVYLCASSLRYSGGAGNEQFFGPGTRLTVL.

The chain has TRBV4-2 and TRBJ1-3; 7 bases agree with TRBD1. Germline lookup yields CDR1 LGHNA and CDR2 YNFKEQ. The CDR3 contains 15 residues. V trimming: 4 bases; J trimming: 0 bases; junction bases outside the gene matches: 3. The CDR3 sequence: CASSPTGSSGNTIYF. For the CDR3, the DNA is TGTGCCAGCAGCCCGACAGGGAGCTCTGGAAACACCATATATTTT.

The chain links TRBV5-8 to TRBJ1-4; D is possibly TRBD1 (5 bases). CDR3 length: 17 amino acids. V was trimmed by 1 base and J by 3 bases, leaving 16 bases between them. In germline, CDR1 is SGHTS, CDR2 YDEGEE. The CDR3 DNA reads TGTGCCAGCAGCTTGATGGCAGGGATCGGAGCTAATGAAAAACTGTTTTTT. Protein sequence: CASSLMAGIGANEKLFF.

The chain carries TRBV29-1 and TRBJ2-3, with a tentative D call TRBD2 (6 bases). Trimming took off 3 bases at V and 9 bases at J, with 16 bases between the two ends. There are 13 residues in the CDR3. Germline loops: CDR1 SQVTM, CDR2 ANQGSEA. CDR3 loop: CSVDVPGSPTQYF. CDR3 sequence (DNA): TGCAGCGTTGATGTCCCCGGGAGCCCCACGCAGTATTTT.

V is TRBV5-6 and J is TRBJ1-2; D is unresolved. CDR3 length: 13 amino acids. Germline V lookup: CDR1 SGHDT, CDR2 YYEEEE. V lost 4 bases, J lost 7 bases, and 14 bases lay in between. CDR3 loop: CASSDPSGFGYTF. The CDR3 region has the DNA TGTGCCAGCAGCGACCCCTCCGGGTTTGGCTACACCTTC.

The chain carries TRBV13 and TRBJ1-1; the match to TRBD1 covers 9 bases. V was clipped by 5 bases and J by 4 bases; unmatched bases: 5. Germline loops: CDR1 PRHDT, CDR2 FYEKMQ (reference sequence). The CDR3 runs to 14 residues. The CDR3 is CASSAGTGITEAFF. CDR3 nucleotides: TGTGCCAGCAGCGCCGGGACAGGGATCACTGAAGCTTTCTTT.

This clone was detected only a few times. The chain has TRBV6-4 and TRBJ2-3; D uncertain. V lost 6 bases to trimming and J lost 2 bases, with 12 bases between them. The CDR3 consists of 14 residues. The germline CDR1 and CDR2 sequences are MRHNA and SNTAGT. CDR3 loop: CASRVAPNTDTQYF. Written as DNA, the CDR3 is TGTGCCAGCAGGGTCGCTCCTAACACAGATACGCAGTATTTT.

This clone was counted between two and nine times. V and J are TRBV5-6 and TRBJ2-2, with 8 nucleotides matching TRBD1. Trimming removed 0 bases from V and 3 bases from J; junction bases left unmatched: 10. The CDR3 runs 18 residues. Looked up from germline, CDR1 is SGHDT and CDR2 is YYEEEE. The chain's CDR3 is CASSLGGMTGEYTGELFF. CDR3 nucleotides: TGTGCCAGCAGCTTGGGGGGAATGACAGGGGAATACACCGGGGAGCTGTTTTTT.

The CDR3 reads CAWSVGGSTDTQYF. The CDR3, as DNA: TGTGCCTGGAGTGTGGGGGGTAGCACAGATACGCAGTATTTT. This sequence joins TRBV30 and TRBJ2-3; TRBD2 might be the D (6 bases). CDR1 and CDR2 from the germline V gene are GTSNPN and SVGIG (reference sequence). This CDR3 has 14 residues. Trimming removed 0 bases from V and 0 bases from J, with 7 bases in between.

The CDR3 region is CATSEGGGQSNQPQHF. The CDR3 bases are TGTGCCACCAGTGAGGGCGGGGGTCAGAGCAATCAGCCCCAGCATTTT. The chain couples TRBV24-1 to TRBJ1-5; a possible D gene is TRBD1 (5 bases). Trimming took 4 bases from V and 1 from J, leaving 13 bases between them. Germline loops: CDR1 KGHDR, CDR2 SFDVKD. This CDR3 contains 16 residues.

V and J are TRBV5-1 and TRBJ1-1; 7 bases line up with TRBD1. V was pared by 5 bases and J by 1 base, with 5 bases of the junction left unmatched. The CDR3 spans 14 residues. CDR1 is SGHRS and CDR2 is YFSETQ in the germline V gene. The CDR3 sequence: CASRVQGSNTEAFF. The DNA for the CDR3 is TGCGCCAGCAGAGTACAGGGGTCGAACACTGAAGCTTTCTTT. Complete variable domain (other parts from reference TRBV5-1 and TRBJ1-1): KAGVTQTPRYLIKTRGQQVTLSCSPISGHRSVSWYQQTPGQGLQFLFEYFSETQRNKGNFPGRFSGRQFSNSRSEMNVSTLELGDSALYLCASRVQGSNTEAFFGQGTRLTVV.

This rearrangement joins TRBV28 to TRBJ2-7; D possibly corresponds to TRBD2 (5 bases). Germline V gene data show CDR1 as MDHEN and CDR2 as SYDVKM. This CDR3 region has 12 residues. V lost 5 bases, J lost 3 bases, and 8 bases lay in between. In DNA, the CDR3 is TGTGCCAGCAGTCCCGGGAACTACGAGCAGTACTTC. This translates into CASSPGNYEQYF.